Shown below are 24 T cell receptor beta chains from a single sample sequenced in a study of blood T cell repertoires in COVID-19. Clones were read by immunoSEQ multiplex PCR, and TCRdb kept only the in-frame ones, dropping some. The table shows 130,000 to 150,000 clones, with about 88% occurring only once. Sequencing was carried out using peripheral blood. These receptors were obtained from a human donor with acute or convalescent COVID-19. The donor label of this sample is uncertain.

The chain couples TRBV7-3 to TRBJ2-7; TRBD1 is a possible D gene (6 bases). The germline V and J ends were trimmed by 5 bases and 6 bases, with 17 bases remaining between them. CDR1 is SGHTA, CDR2 FQGTGA, per germline. This CDR3 has 14 amino acids. CDR3 sequence reads: CASSPARDNGEQYF. The CDR3 DNA is TGTGCCAGCAGCCCCGCCCGGGACAATGGCGAGCAGTACTTC.

The V gene is TRBV28, the J gene TRBJ1-2; 7 nucleotides line up with TRBD1. Germline V CDR1 and CDR2: MDHEN, SYDVKM. Unmatched junction bases numbered 3, after V lost 5 bases and J lost 0 bases. The CDR3 is made up of 14 amino acids. This CDR3 is CASSLGTANYGYTF. CDR3 DNA sequence: TGTGCCAGCAGTCTCGGGACAGCTAACTATGGCTACACCTTC.

This chain joins TRBV6-5 and TRBJ1-2; the D is unclear. The CDR3 is 14 amino acids. V was trimmed by 6 bases and J by 4 bases, leaving 15 bases between them. CDR1 is MNHEY, CDR2 SVGAGI, per germline. The CDR3 loop reads CASRNGGPSYGYTF. The CDR3 nucleotides are TGTGCCAGCAGGAATGGAGGCCCGAGCTATGGCTACACCTTC.

The genes are TRBV5-6 and TRBJ2-7, with 7 bases lining up with TRBD1. The CDR3 consists of 14 residues. V lost 0 bases to trimming and J lost 4 bases; unmatched junction nucleotides: 4. CDR1 and CDR2 from the germline V gene are SGHDT and YYEEEE. The CDR3 sequence is CASSLGQGEYEQYF. The DNA for the CDR3 is TGTGCCAGCAGCTTGGGACAGGGTGAGTACGAGCAGTACTTC.

A single count supports this clone. CDR3 DNA sequence: TGTGCCAGCAGCCGAGGGGTAGCGCGCCTTGAGCAGTTCTTC. This translates into CASSRGVARLEQFF. This sequence joins TRBV7-8 and TRBJ2-1, with D possibly called TRBD1 or TRBD2 (5 bases each). Germline V gives CDR1 SGHVS, CDR2 FQNEAQ. The CDR3 extends over 14 amino acids. Trimming left V 5 bases short and J 9 bases short, with 17 bases between.

This chain connects TRBV6-2 or TRBV6-3 to TRBJ1-5; 7 bases are shared with TRBD1. V shed 5 bases and J 4 bases; nucleotides not matched to a gene: 8. This CDR3 is 15 amino acids long. CDR1 is MNHEY and CDR2 is SVGEGT in the germline V gene. CDR3 nucleotides: TGTGCCAGCAGTCTGGGGACAGCCACTAATCAGCCCCAGCATTTT. Translation gives CASSLGTATNQPQHF.

This chain uses TRBV7-3 with TRBJ2-1; 7 positions agree with TRBD2. This CDR3 is 15 amino acids long. V was pared by 5 bases and J by 0 bases, with 4 bases of the junction left unmatched. Per germline, CDR1 SGHTA and CDR2 FQGTGA. This CDR3 reads CASSPLADSYNEQFF. Written as DNA, the CDR3 is TGTGCCAGCAGCCCGCTAGCGGACTCCTACAATGAGCAGTTCTTC.

In its sample, this clone was seen a few times. V and J are TRBV5-1 and TRBJ1-2, with TRBD1 identical over 11 bases. This CDR3 comprises 15 residues. The J segment lost 8 bases and the V segment lost 4 bases, leaving 10 bases of the junction unmatched. The V gene's germline CDR1 is SGHRS and CDR2 YFSETQ. CDR3 loop: CASSTGTGGLEGYTF. The CDR3 region has the DNA TGCGCCAGCAGCACCGGGACAGGGGGTTTGGAAGGCTACACCTTC.

This clone was found once. This sequence joins TRBV19 and TRBJ1-2, with 7 bases identical to TRBD1. The CDR3 spans 17 residues. After removal of 1 base from V and 0 bases from J, the junction contained 8 bases not matched to a gene. The V gene's germline CDR1 is LNHDA and CDR2 SQIVND (reference sequence). The CDR3 here is CASSIVRRQGANYGYTF. CDR3 sequence (DNA): TGTGCCAGTAGTATAGTAAGAAGACAGGGAGCTAACTATGGCTACACCTTC.

The chain has TRBV5-1 and TRBJ2-1; 8 nucleotides agree with TRBD2. With V trimmed by 3 bases and J by 4 bases, 9 bases remained unmatched. The CDR3 extends over 16 amino acids. Germline CDR1 and CDR2: SGHRS and YFSETQ. CDR3 residues: CASSSLAGTGYNEQFF. The CDR3 DNA reads as TGCGCCAGCAGCTCATTAGCGGGAACGGGTTACAATGAGCAGTTCTTC.

This chain connects TRBV12-5 to TRBJ2-1; 9 positions agree with TRBD1. Germline trimming cut 7 bases from V and 4 bases from J; bases unmatched to any gene: 8. This CDR3 spans 15 amino acids. Germline CDR1 LGHNT, CDR2 FRNRAP. CDR3 residues: CASDPTGGKYNEQFF. The DNA of the CDR3 is TGTGCTAGTGACCCGACAGGGGGGAAGTACAATGAGCAGTTCTTC.

V usage is TRBV25-1 and J usage is TRBJ2-2; no reliable D call. The length of the CDR3 is 13 residues. Between the trimmed V and J ends, which lost 5 bases and 4 bases, there was a span of 8 bases. Per germline, CDR1 MGHDK and CDR2 SYGVNS. The CDR3 DNA sequence: TGTGCCAGCAGTTTCCTGAGCACCGGGGAGCTGTTTTTT. Its protein is CASSFLSTGELFF.

The chain joins TRBV12-3 or TRBV12-4 to TRBJ2-3; D unclear. The CDR3 covers 12 residues. The V end was cut by 7 bases, the J end by 3 bases, with 8 bases between. CDR3 nucleotides: TGTGCCAGCAACGTACAGACAGATACGCAGTATTTT. Translation gives CASNVQTDTQYF.

The chain couples TRBV3-1 (or the pseudogene TRBV3-2) to TRBJ1-4; D not certain. The CDR3 spans 16 residues. CDR1 LGHDT and CDR2 YNNKEL come from the germline V gene (reference sequence). V gave up 2 bases and J gave up 2 bases, with 12 bases separating them. The CDR3 region is CASSQRGVWTNEKLFF. CDR3 in DNA: TGTGCCAGCAGCCAACGCGGGGTTTGGACTAATGAAAAACTGTTTTTT.

This chain uses TRBV28 with TRBJ1-4; tentatively, D is TRBD1 (6 bases). The V gene lost 5 bases and the J gene lost 8 bases, with 18 bases spanning the gap. The germline CDR1 and CDR2 sequences are MDHEN and SYDVKM. The CDR3 consists of 15 residues. CDR3 nucleotides: TGTGCCAGCAGTCCTCCGGGACAAGGCGGGGAAAAACTGTTTTTT. Translation gives CASSPPGQGGEKLFF. Full variable domain (remainder filled in from reference TRBV28 and TRBJ1-4): DVKVTQSSRYLVKRTGEKVFLECVQDMDHENMFWYRQDPGLGLRLIYFSYDVKMKEKGDIPEGYSVSREKKERFSLILESASTNQTSMYLCASSPPGQGGEKLFFGSGTQLSVL.

The chain recombines TRBV6-2 or TRBV6-3 with TRBJ2-2; 7 bases agree with TRBD2. Germline loops: CDR1 MNHEY, CDR2 SVGEGT. The CDR3 consists of 18 residues. V shed 0 bases and J 0 bases; nucleotides not matched to a gene: 7. DNA of the CDR3: TGTGCCAGCAGTTACTCCGGGGGAGGGCGGGCGAACACCGGGGAGCTGTTTTTT. Translation gives CASSYSGGGRANTGELFF.

The rearrangement uses TRBV4-3 and TRBJ2-7; 7 nucleotides align to TRBD2. The CDR3 covers 16 residues. Trimming cost V 2 bases and J 2 bases; bases outside gene matches: 9. In germline, CDR1 is LGHNA, CDR2 YSLEER. Written as DNA, the CDR3 is TGCGCCAGCAGCCAAACCTTCGGTCTAGCGGCCTACGAGCAGTACTTC. Translation: CASSQTFGLAAYEQYF.

The chain recombines TRBV27 with TRBJ2-3; 9 bases map to TRBD1. V gave up 4 bases and J gave up 4 bases; unmatched junction bases: 6. Germline CDR1 MNHEY, CDR2 SMNVEV (reference sequence). The CDR3 has 15 amino acids. In nucleotides, the CDR3 is TGTGCCAGCAGTTCGGACAGGGGATGGGCAGATACGCAGTATTTT. Translating it yields CASSSDRGWADTQYF.

The chain has TRBV12-3 or TRBV12-4 and TRBJ1-2, with D unresolved. Between the trimmed V and J ends, which lost 6 bases and 2 bases, there was a span of 7 bases. The CDR3 totals 12 residues. CDR3 DNA sequence: TGTGCCAGCAGGGTCGGGAACTATGGCTACACCTTC. Protein: CASRVGNYGYTF.

The chain employs TRBV19 and TRBJ2-5; the match to TRBD2 covers 13 bases. This CDR3 contains 16 residues. Germline V gene lookup returns CDR1 LNHDA and CDR2 SQIVND (reference sequence). Trimming cost V 5 bases and J 4 bases; bases outside gene matches: 7. CDR3 amino acids: CASSLLGTSGTETQYF. Written as DNA, the CDR3 is TGTGCCAGTAGTCTACTCGGGACTAGCGGGACAGAGACCCAGTACTTC.

This clone was counted once. The chain joins TRBV10-2 to TRBJ1-2; possible D gene TRBD1, 6 bases. The germline V gene has CDR1 WSHSY and CDR2 SAAADI. V was cut by 3 bases and J by 0 bases, with 11 bases left in between. The CDR3 sequence is 15 residues long. CDR3 DNA sequence: TGCGCCAGCAGTGAATCTTGGACAGCTAACTATGGCTACACCTTC. Translation: CASSESWTANYGYTF.

V usage is TRBV19 and J usage is TRBJ1-2; TRBD1 aligns across 9 bases. The CDR3 is 15 residues long. Germline V CDR1 and CDR2: LNHDA, SQIVND (reference sequence). With 5 bases clipped from V and 4 bases from J, the junction kept 8 bases outside the gene matches. The chain's CDR3 is CASSDTGGASYGYTF. The CDR3, as DNA: TGTGCCAGTAGTGACACAGGGGGCGCAAGCTATGGCTACACCTTC.

V usage is TRBV7-9 and J usage is TRBJ1-3, with 8 bases identical to TRBD1. The CDR3 loop spans 14 amino acids. V lost 5 bases, J lost 1 base, and 1 base stayed unmatched. Germline lookup yields CDR1 SEHNR and CDR2 FQNEAQ (reference sequence). The CDR3 DNA is TGTGCCAGCAGCCGGACAGGGTCTGGAAACACCATATATTTT. It specifies CASSRTGSGNTIYF.

This chain joins TRBV3-1 (or the pseudogene TRBV3-2) and TRBJ2-1; 8 positions agree with TRBD1. Germline-derived CDR1 and CDR2 are LGHDT and YNNKEL (reference sequence). The CDR3 extends over 14 amino acids. Trimming at V came to 5 bases and at J to 6 bases, leaving 6 bases not matched to a gene. The CDR3 protein is CASSTGTGGNEQFF. The CDR3 coding sequence is TGTGCCAGCAGCACCGGGACAGGAGGCAATGAGCAGTTCTTC.